These 22 T cell receptor beta chains originate from one sample sequenced in a study of shared clonotypes between healthy human individuals. Generated by immunoSEQ multiplex PCR, the TCRdb table keeps only in-frame clones and is missing some. The data contain around 1.9 million clones, 93% of them singletons. CD45RO-negative, CCR7-positively selected cells formed the naive CD8 fraction, excluding terminally differentiated effector memory CD45RA+ cells. The specimen sequenced was naive CD8+ T cells from PBMCs. Every receptor here comes from a man younger than 30 in good health. Some clones in this sample may be carry-over from other donors' samples.

The genes are TRBV6-1 and TRBJ2-2, with D possibly TRBD1 on 5 matching bases. V was pared by 6 bases and J by 4 bases, with 12 bases between. The CDR3 spans 14 residues. From germline, CDR1 is MNHNS and CDR2 SASEGT. The CDR3 loop reads CASRDLGPTGELFF. Here the CDR3 DNA reads TGTGCCAGCAGGGACCTGGGGCCCACCGGGGAGCTGTTTTTT.

V and J are TRBV25-1 and TRBJ1-2; D is ambiguous. The germline gives CDR1 MGHDK, CDR2 SYGVNS. V lost 2 bases and J 5 bases, leaving 15 bases between the germline ends. This CDR3 spans 15 amino acids. CDR3 sequence reads: CASSEGYAGFYGYTF. In DNA, the CDR3 is TGTGCCAGCAGTGAAGGGTATGCGGGTTTTTATGGCTACACCTTC.

The chain carries TRBV7-8 and TRBJ2-7; the D call may be TRBD1 or TRBD2 (5 bases each). V was trimmed by 1 base and J by 2 bases, leaving 15 bases between them. CDR1 and CDR2 (germline): SGHVS, FQNEAQ. The CDR3 runs 16 residues. CDR3 in DNA: TGTGCCAGCAGCTTAGTTTTGGGGGATATCCCCTACGAGCAGTACTTC. Translating gives CASSLVLGDIPYEQYF. Based on the CDR3 plus reference TRBV7-8 and TRBJ2-7, the full variable domain is GAGVSQSPRYKVAKRGQDVALRCDPISGHVSLFWYQQALGQGPEFLTYFQNEAQLDKSGLPSDRFFAERPEGSVSTLKIQRTQQEDSAVYLCASSLVLGDIPYEQYFGPGTRLTVT.

This chain connects TRBV19 to TRBJ1-2; D possibly corresponds to TRBD1 (6 bases). CDR3 size: 16 residues. The germline V gene has CDR1 LNHDA and CDR2 SQIVND (reference sequence). Trimming shortened V by 7 bases and J by 4 bases, and 22 bases separated the two germline ends. The CDR3 is CASTPYSQGLGYGYTF. CDR3 coding DNA: TGTGCCAGTACCCCATATTCCCAGGGGCTGGGCTATGGCTACACCTTC.

V usage is TRBV4-1 and J usage is TRBJ2-3; D unresolved. This CDR3 spans 13 amino acids. Germline V gene sequence: CDR1 MGHRA, CDR2 YSYEKL. The V end lost 4 bases, the J end lost 6 bases, and 11 bases lay between the germline ends. This CDR3 is CASSPKFVDTQYF. The CDR3 bases are TGCGCCAGCAGCCCCAAGTTTGTGGATACGCAGTATTTT.

The V call is TRBV2, the J call TRBJ2-7; the D is unclear. This CDR3 is 15 amino acids long. V dropped 3 bases and J dropped 5 bases, with 17 bases sitting between them. Germline V lookup: CDR1 SNHLY, CDR2 FYNNEI. The CDR3 nucleotides are TGTGCCAGCAGTGATAGATTCGGGTTGATCGACGAGCAGTACTTC. Protein sequence: CASSDRFGLIDEQYF.

The J gene is TRBJ2-7, the V gene TRBV19; 9 bases match TRBD1. The trim removed 1 base at V and 5 bases at J, leaving 6 bases unmatched. Germline V gene lookup returns CDR1 LNHDA and CDR2 SQIVND (reference sequence). The CDR3 consists of 15 residues. CDR3 amino acids: CASSIGYGQGNEQYF. CDR3 coding DNA: TGTGCCAGTAGTATAGGCTACGGACAGGGGAACGAGCAGTACTTC.

The chain couples TRBV4-1 to TRBJ2-3; D gene ambiguous. From germline, CDR1 is MGHRA and CDR2 YSYEKL. Trimming shortened V by 0 bases and J by 1 base, and 5 bases separated the two germline ends. The CDR3 is made up of 14 amino acids. CDR3 nucleotides: TGCGCCAGCAGCCAAGATTTCGGCACAGATACGCAGTATTTT. This gives the protein CASSQDFGTDTQYF.

J is TRBJ2-2 and V is TRBV9, with TRBD1 matching over 8 bases. This CDR3 contains 18 residues. The V gene's germline CDR1 is SGDLS and CDR2 YYNGEE. The J segment lost 2 bases and the V segment lost 3 bases, leaving 12 bases of the junction unmatched. The CDR3 here is CASSGQGTDLINTGELFF. DNA for the CDR3: TGTGCCAGCAGCGGACAGGGGACCGACTTAATCAACACCGGGGAGCTGTTTTTT.

This chain joins TRBV10-1 and TRBJ2-2; D is uncertain. The V end lost 5 bases, the J end lost 2 bases, and 12 bases lay between the germline ends. Germline CDR1 is WNHNN and CDR2 is SYGVQD (reference sequence). This CDR3 comprises 15 residues. CDR3 region: CASSPRVQNTGELFF. CDR3 DNA: TGCGCCAGCAGTCCCCGGGTCCAAAACACCGGGGAGCTGTTTTTT.

CDR3 sequence reads: CASSPIAGAWYEQYF. The CDR3 DNA sequence: TGTGCCAGCAGTCCTATAGCGGGAGCTTGGTACGAGCAGTACTTC. V gene TRBV27 combines with J gene TRBJ2-7, with TRBD2 matching 9 bases. This CDR3 is built from 15 residues. V lost 5 bases to trimming and J lost 4 bases; unmatched junction nucleotides: 9. The germline CDR1 and CDR2 sequences are MNHEY and SMNVEV (reference sequence).

The chain carries TRBV5-1 and TRBJ2-7; 7 nucleotides align to TRBD1. J lost 3 bases, V lost 7 bases, and 7 bases had no gene match. Germline V gene sequence: CDR1 SGHRS, CDR2 YFSETQ. The CDR3 runs 13 residues. CDR3 residues: CASGPGQLYEQYF. The DNA for the CDR3 is TGCGCCAGCGGACCGGGACAGCTCTACGAGCAGTACTTC.

Details on this clone: Other DNA sequences within the sample encode an identical CDR3. The rearrangement joins TRBV2 to TRBJ2-3, with no clear D. The germline CDR1 and CDR2 sequences are SNHLY and FYNNEI. V was pared by 4 bases and J by 2 bases, with 10 bases between. The CDR3 is made up of 14 amino acids. Written as DNA, the CDR3 is TGTGCCAGCAGTGGAAGAGACAACACAGATACGCAGTATTTT. This codes for CASSGRDNTDTQYF.

V and J are TRBV13 and TRBJ2-5; the match to TRBD2 covers 9 bases. This CDR3 has 17 residues. The V segment lost 5 bases and the J segment 2 bases; nucleotides outside the gene matches: 12. CDR1 PRHDT and CDR2 FYEKMQ come from the germline V gene (reference sequence). The CDR3 is CASSTRGAAGGQETQYF. The CDR3 region has the DNA TGTGCCAGCAGCACCCGGGGGGCTGCGGGAGGGCAAGAGACCCAGTACTTC.

This rearrangement joins TRBV19 to TRBJ1-1, with D unresolved. Trimming pared 7 bases from V and 0 bases from J, leaving 9 bases between. Germline V gene sequence: CDR1 LNHDA, CDR2 SQIVND (reference sequence). The CDR3 extends over 13 amino acids. The CDR3 DNA reads as TGTGCCAGTACCGCGGGATTGAACACTGAAGCTTTCTTT. Amino acids: CASTAGLNTEAFF.

The chain is built from TRBV9 and TRBJ2-7; 7 nucleotides match TRBD2. There are 16 residues in the CDR3. Per the germline V gene, CDR1 is SGDLS and CDR2 is YYNGEE. V lost 4 bases, J lost 3 bases, and 13 bases stayed unmatched. CDR3 bases: TGTGCCAGCAGCCCGGGGGGTGCGGGCGCGAACTACGAGCAGTACTTC. Translated, it gives CASSPGGAGANYEQYF.

As for this clone: The same CDR3 arises from other DNA sequences in this sample as well. As DNA, the CDR3 is TGTGCCAGCAGTCCCCGGACAGGGGGGAACACTGAAGCTTTCTTT. Translation: CASSPRTGGNTEAFF. This chain connects TRBV27 to TRBJ1-1; 10 nucleotides match TRBD1. CDR3 length: 15 residues. The junction had 4 bases not matched to a gene; V was cut back by 5 bases and J by 1 base. CDR1 and CDR2 from the germline V gene are MNHEY and SMNVEV (reference sequence).

The gene calls are TRBV5-4 and TRBJ2-1; no clear D gene. The CDR3 totals 12 residues. Trimming shortened V by 2 bases and J by 6 bases, and 6 bases separated the two germline ends. Per germline, CDR1 SGHNT and CDR2 YYREEE (reference sequence). CDR3 region: CASSFPPNEQFF. The CDR3 region has the DNA TGTGCCAGCAGCTTCCCCCCCAATGAGCAGTTCTTC.

The chain couples TRBV27 to TRBJ1-4, with D hard to call. The CDR3 has 17 amino acids. V dropped 3 bases and J dropped 0 bases, with 14 bases sitting between them. Germline values: CDR1 MNHEY, CDR2 SMNVEV (reference sequence). CDR3 in amino acids: CASSFLAAQATNEKLFF. CDR3 bases: TGTGCCAGCAGTTTTCTCGCCGCCCAGGCAACTAATGAAAAACTGTTTTTT.

Concerning this clone: Other DNA sequences in the same sample also yield this CDR3. The chain recombines TRBV7-9 with TRBJ1-5; no definite D call. Trimming took 5 bases from V and 2 from J, leaving 4 bases between them. The CDR3 extends over 12 amino acids. Germline V lookup: CDR1 SEHNR, CDR2 FQNEAQ (reference sequence). CDR3 sequence reads: CASSKGNQPQHF. In DNA, the CDR3 is TGTGCCAGCAGCAAAGGCAATCAGCCCCAGCATTTT.

This rearrangement joins TRBV19 to TRBJ1-1, with 8 bases fitting TRBD1. The V gene end was trimmed by 8 bases and the J gene end by 1 base; junction bases not matched to a gene: 3. From germline, CDR1 is LNHDA and CDR2 SQIVND (reference sequence). The CDR3 has 13 residues. CDR3 coding DNA: TGTGCCAGTGGACAGGGACGGAACACTGAAGCTTTCTTT. Translating gives CASGQGRNTEAFF. The entire variable domain, with the rest obtained from reference TRBV19 and TRBJ1-1, is as follows: DGGITQSPKYLFRKEGQNVTLSCEQNLNHDAMYWYRQDPGQGLRLIYYSQIVNDFQKGDIAEGYSVSREKKESFPLTVTSAQKNPTAFYLCASGQGRNTEAFFGQGTRLTVV.

CDR3 region: CASSLGSPLSNQPQHF. The CDR3 DNA reads TGTGCCAGCAGCTTAGGTTCTCCGTTAAGCAATCAGCCCCAGCATTTT. The V gene is TRBV7-8, the J gene TRBJ1-5; D unresolved. V lost 1 base, J lost 1 base, and 11 bases lay in between. Germline V gene sequence: CDR1 SGHVS, CDR2 FQNEAQ. This CDR3 region has 16 residues.